The T cell receptor beta chain under discussion was sequenced for a study of blood T cell repertoires in COVID-19. The assay was immunoSEQ multiplex PCR, and TCRdb's table has in-frame clones only and misses some. This table has about 180,000 clones, roughly 81% appearing once. Trimming took off 4 bases at V and 5 bases at J, with 11 bases between the two ends. The germline V gene encodes CDR1 SQVTM and CDR2 ANQGSEA. The CDR3 has 12 residues. Seattle-derived patients entered the study during active infection and were followed longitudinally. The origin of this receptor is a woman of 80 years or more with COVID-19, enrolled during active disease. The sample comprised peripheral blood. This chain uses TRBV29-1 with TRBJ1-2; possible D gene TRBD1, 6 bases. The CDR3: CSVGGQQYGYTF. Written as DNA, the CDR3 is TGCAGCGTTGGGGGGCAGCAATATGGCTACACCTTC. The whole variable domain, remainder taken from reference TRBV29-1 and TRBJ1-2, is SAVISQKPSRDICQRGTSLTIQCQVDSQVTMMFWYRQQPGQSLTLIATANQGSEATYESGFVIDKFPISRPNLTFSTLTVSNMSPEDSSIYLCSVGGQQYGYTFGSGTRLTVV.